Listed below are T cell receptor beta chains from one sample, sequenced in a study of long-term antiretroviral therapy in people with HIV. Libraries were prepared by immunoSEQ multiplex PCR; TCRdb keeps only in-frame clonotypes and omits some of them. Of some 43,000 clones in the sample, around nine tenths were seen once. The sample here was unsorted PBMCs, taken 0.1 years before starting antiretroviral therapy. The source of these receptors is a woman aged 45-65 years with HIV. The CDR3 runs from the conserved cysteine through the conserved F or W. The D gene is left open where the match is weak. Part of the rows lack a size; the others show once, few, many or a class for expanded clones.

CDR3 DNA: TGTGCCAGCAGCGCCGCAACAGGGGCCTATAATTCACCCCTCCACTTT; CDR3 protein: CASSAATGAYNSPLHF; J gene: TRBJ1-6; D gene: TRBD1; clone size: NA; V gene: TRBV5-6
CDR3 DNA: TGTGCCAGCAGCTTGGGACAGGGGATCCACAATGAGCAGTTCTTC; CDR3 protein: CASSLGQGIHNEQFF; J gene: TRBJ2-1; D gene: TRBD1; clone size: NA; V gene: TRBV5-8
CDR3 DNA: TGTGCCAGCAGCTTTGGGGGGGCCGGGGAGCTGTTTTTT; CDR3 protein: CASSFGGAGELFF; J gene: TRBJ2-2; D gene: TRBD2; clone size: NA; V gene: TRBV11-2
CDR3 DNA: TGTGCCAGCAGCAGCGCTGTCGTCTACTTCGACACTGAAGCTTTCTTT; CDR3 protein: CASSSAVVYFDTEAFF; J gene: TRBJ1-1; D gene: NA; clone size: NA; V gene: TRBV6-6
CDR3 DNA: TGCGCCAGCAGCCAAGGGACAGGCAACTCAAACTATGGCTACACCTTC; CDR3 protein: CASSQGTGNSNYGYTF; J gene: TRBJ1-2; D gene: TRBD1; clone size: NA; V gene: TRBV5-1
CDR3 DNA: TGTGCCAGCGCGTTAAAAGGGATGACGGGGGAGACCCAGTACTTC; CDR3 protein: CASALKGMTGETQYF; J gene: TRBJ2-5; D gene: NA; clone size: NA; V gene: TRBV6-6
CDR3 DNA: TGTGCCAGCGGAATCGGGACAGATTACGAGCAGTACTTC; CDR3 protein: CASGIGTDYEQYF; J gene: TRBJ2-7; D gene: TRBD1; clone size: medium-sized; V gene: TRBV13
CDR3 DNA: TGTGCCAGTAGTCCTCGACAGGGTAGGGCTGAAAAACTGTTTTTT; CDR3 protein: CASSPRQGRAEKLFF; J gene: TRBJ1-4; D gene: TRBD1; clone size: NA; V gene: TRBV19
CDR3 DNA: TGTGCCAGCAGCCAAGAGGGACGGACGTCCCTCGGCAACAATGAGCAGTTCTTC; CDR3 protein: CASSQEGRTSLGNNEQFF; J gene: TRBJ2-1; D gene: NA; clone size: NA; V gene: TRBV4-2
CDR3 DNA: TGTGCCAGCACGAGGGGCGGAGGGTTTGATTCACCCCTCCACTTT; CDR3 protein: CASTRGGGFDSPLHF; J gene: TRBJ1-6; D gene: NA; clone size: NA; V gene: TRBV2
CDR3 DNA: TGCGCACACGAACAGGGGGGCACAGATACGCAGTATTTT; CDR3 protein: CAHEQGGTDTQYF; J gene: TRBJ2-3; D gene: TRBD1; clone size: few; V gene: TRBV11-2
CDR3 DNA: TGTGCCAGTTCTGCACAGATGAACACTGAAGCTTTCTTT; CDR3 protein: CASSAQMNTEAFF; J gene: TRBJ1-1; D gene: NA; clone size: few; V gene: TRBV19
CDR3 DNA: TGTGCCTGGAGTGATGGACGGGATCAGCCCCAGCATTTT; CDR3 protein: CAWSDGRDQPQHF; J gene: TRBJ1-5; D gene: NA; clone size: NA; V gene: TRBV30
CDR3 DNA: TGTGCCAGCAGTTCTACAGAGAATGAAAAACTGTTTTTT; CDR3 protein: CASSSTENEKLFF; J gene: TRBJ1-4; D gene: NA; clone size: NA; V gene: TRBV7-8
CDR3 DNA: TGTGCCAGCAGTCCCCGTAACAATGAGCAGTTCTTC; CDR3 protein: CASSPRNNEQFF; J gene: TRBJ2-1; D gene: NA; clone size: once; V gene: TRBV6-1
CDR3 DNA: TGCGCCAGCAGCTACGGGACAGGACCTAGCTCCTACGAGCAGTACTTC; CDR3 protein: CASSYGTGPSSYEQYF; J gene: TRBJ2-7; D gene: TRBD1; clone size: NA; V gene: TRBV5-1